The 20 T cell receptor beta chains below were found in one sample sequenced in a study of blood T cell repertoires in COVID-19. Method: immunoSEQ multiplex PCR; TCRdb's copy keeps in-frame clones and lacks some. This repertoire shows a few hundred thousand clones, roughly nine tenths found once; its top ten account for approximately 6.5%. Sequenced sample: peripheral blood. The receptors were sampled from a man younger than 30 who had recovered from COVID-19.

The gene calls are TRBV3-1 (or the pseudogene TRBV3-2) and TRBJ1-1; 7 bases are a match to TRBD1. V gave up 3 bases and J gave up 1 base; unmatched junction bases: 2. CDR1 is LGHDT and CDR2 is YNNKEL in the germline V gene (reference sequence). This CDR3 spans 14 amino acids. The CDR3 nucleotides read TGTGCCAGCAGCCAGGAGGGGGCGAACACTGAAGCTTTCTTT. Its translation: CASSQEGANTEAFF.

This chain joins TRBV3-1 (or the pseudogene TRBV3-2) and TRBJ1-1; maybe TRBD1 (6 bases). CDR3 length equals 13 residues. Germline V lookup: CDR1 LGHDT, CDR2 YNNKEL (reference sequence). V dropped 6 bases and J dropped 2 bases, with 10 bases sitting between them. Here the CDR3 reads CASSRTENTEAFF. The CDR3 DNA reads as TGTGCCAGCAGTCGGACAGAAAACACTGAAGCTTTCTTT.

The chain links TRBV27 to TRBJ2-1; 8 bases are shared with TRBD1. The CDR3 is 15 residues long. Germline V CDR1 and CDR2: MNHEY, SMNVEV (reference sequence). The ends lost 5 bases at V and 5 bases at J; junction bases unmatched: 8. The CDR3: CASSIGQGIHNEQFF. The DNA of the CDR3 is TGTGCCAGCAGTATAGGACAGGGTATTCACAATGAGCAGTTCTTC.

The J gene is TRBJ2-7, the V gene TRBV4-1, with 9 bases lining up with TRBD1. This CDR3 has 19 residues. The junction had 21 bases not matched to a gene; V was cut back by 2 bases and J by 7 bases. Germline CDR1 is MGHRA and CDR2 is YSYEKL. The CDR3, as DNA: TGCGCCAGCAGCCAAAATCCGAGCCTATGGGACAGGGCGGCTGAGGAGCAGTACTTC. It encodes CASSQNPSLWDRAAEEQYF.

This chain connects TRBV27 to TRBJ2-7, with TRBD2 as a possible D gene (6 bases). CDR1 is MNHEY and CDR2 is SMNVEV in the germline V gene (reference sequence). V shed 2 bases and J shed 3 bases, with 8 bases lying between them. This CDR3 spans 13 amino acids. The CDR3 DNA reads as TGTGCCAGCAGTTTAAGGAGGGACTACGAGCAGTACTTC. Residues: CASSLRRDYEQYF.

CDR3 sequence reads: CASVGFETQYF. As DNA, the CDR3 is TGTGCCAGTGTGGGCTTTGAGACCCAGTACTTC. The J gene is TRBJ2-5, the V gene TRBV2; the D is unclear. This CDR3 spans 11 amino acids. With 9 bases removed from V and 5 bases from J, the gap between germline ends came to 10 bases. Germline V lookup: CDR1 SNHLY, CDR2 FYNNEI.

This clone turned up a few times. V and J are TRBV7-9 and TRBJ1-6; D is possibly TRBD1 (6 bases). Trimming stripped 5 bases from V and 0 bases from J, with 11 bases between. This CDR3 is built from 16 residues. Per the germline V gene, CDR1 is SEHNR and CDR2 is FQNEAQ (reference sequence). The CDR3: CASSKTGSSYNSPLHF. The CDR3 nucleotides are TGTGCCAGCAGCAAGACAGGTAGCTCCTATAATTCACCCCTCCACTTT.

This chain joins TRBV27 and TRBJ1-2; possible D gene TRBD1, 5 bases. V was pared by 5 bases and J by 0 bases, with 19 bases between. CDR3 size: 17 residues. The V gene's germline CDR1 is MNHEY and CDR2 SMNVEV (reference sequence). The CDR3 sequence: CASSPRGSPLANYGYTF. CDR3 bases: TGTGCCAGCAGTCCGCGGGGCAGCCCACTAGCTAACTATGGCTACACCTTC.

The genes are TRBV27 and TRBJ2-1; 7 bases map to TRBD2. With 3 bases clipped from V and 5 bases from J, the junction kept 4 bases outside the gene matches. The CDR3 covers 14 residues. Germline CDR1 MNHEY, CDR2 SMNVEV (reference sequence). CDR3 region: CASSFSGYHNEQFF. The CDR3 region has the DNA TGTGCCAGCAGTTTTAGCGGGTATCACAATGAGCAGTTCTTC.

The J gene is TRBJ2-2, the V gene TRBV6-5, with 7 bases fitting TRBD1. This CDR3 has 14 residues. V lost 6 bases, J lost 8 bases, and 9 bases stayed unmatched. Germline CDR1 is MNHEY and CDR2 is SVGAGI. The CDR3: CASRDTGARGELFF. In DNA form, the CDR3 reads TGTGCCAGCAGGGACACAGGGGCGCGGGGGGAGCTGTTTTTT.

In DNA, the CDR3 is TGTGCCAGCAGCAAGGACAGGGTTCTATTTTACTACACCTTC. Translated, it gives CASSKDRVLFYYTF. This chain connects TRBV6-6 to TRBJ1-2; 8 nucleotides match TRBD1. Germline loops: CDR1 MNHNY, CDR2 SVGAGI (reference sequence). There are 14 residues in the CDR3. Germline trimming cut 6 bases from V and 10 bases from J; bases unmatched to any gene: 13.

This chain connects TRBV6-5 to TRBJ2-1; 10 bases match TRBD2. The CDR3 spans 15 residues. Trimming at V came to 3 bases and at J to 6 bases, leaving 5 bases not matched to a gene. Germline lookup yields CDR1 MNHEY and CDR2 SVGAGI. CDR3 DNA sequence: TGTGCCAGCAGTTATGGGAGCGGGAGGGGCAATGAGCAGTTCTTC. This sequence encodes CASSYGSGRGNEQFF.

The chain uses TRBV6-5 and TRBJ1-5; D call uncertain. Germline V CDR1 and CDR2: MNHEY, SVGAGI. V was cut by 6 bases and J by 7 bases, with 13 bases left in between. The CDR3 loop spans 13 amino acids. CDR3 in DNA: TGTGCCAGCAGAGGAGACCTAGTACAGCCCCAGCATTTT. This translates into CASRGDLVQPQHF.

This clone has just one count. The chain couples TRBV5-1 to TRBJ1-2; D might be TRBD1 (6 bases). Trimming pared 3 bases from V and 6 bases from J, leaving 24 bases between. The CDR3 has 17 amino acids. The germline CDR1 and CDR2 sequences are SGHRS and YFSETQ. This CDR3 is CASSWGPTGLGFNGYTF. CDR3 in DNA: TGCGCCAGCAGCTGGGGGCCTACAGGGTTAGGTTTTAATGGCTACACCTTC. Drawing the rest from reference TRBV5-1 and TRBJ1-2, the complete variable domain is KAGVTQTPRYLIKTRGQQVTLSCSPISGHRSVSWYQQTPGQGLQFLFEYFSETQRNKGNFPGRFSGRQFSNSRSEMNVSTLELGDSALYLCASSWGPTGLGFNGYTFGSGTRLTVV.

As to this clone: Other DNA sequences in this sample translate to the same CDR3. V is TRBV5-8 and J is TRBJ2-7; tentatively, D is TRBD2 (6 bases). Trimming took 2 bases from V and 3 from J, leaving 9 bases between them. Germline V gene sequence: CDR1 SGHTS, CDR2 YDEGEE. CDR3 length equals 13 residues. CDR3 nucleotide sequence: TGTGCCAGCAGCTTAGGGACTCTCTACGAGCAGTACTTC. Protein: CASSLGTLYEQYF.

V and J are TRBV18 and TRBJ2-1; possibly TRBD2 for D (6 bases). Trimming pared 0 bases from V and 6 bases from J, leaving 15 bases between. The CDR3 has 16 residues. Germline CDR1 KGHSH, CDR2 LQKENI. The DNA of the CDR3 is TGTGCCAGCTCACCACCATTCGGGAGTGGCGGCAATGAGCAGTTCTTC. It specifies CASSPPFGSGGNEQFF.

This sequence joins TRBV30 and TRBJ2-5; 11 bases map to TRBD2. The V gene end was trimmed by 6 bases and the J gene end by 3 bases; junction bases not matched to a gene: 6. Germline V gene sequence: CDR1 GTSNPN, CDR2 SVGIG (reference sequence). The CDR3 has 14 residues. The CDR3 loop is CACRASGRKETQYF. CDR3 DNA: TGTGCCTGCCGGGCTAGCGGGAGGAAAGAGACCCAGTACTTC.

The chain combines TRBV5-4 with TRBJ2-3, with D maybe TRBD2 (6 bases). Germline V gives CDR1 SGHNT, CDR2 YYREEE (reference sequence). The CDR3 has 14 amino acids. V was pared by 4 bases and J by 7 bases, with 16 bases between. Here the CDR3 reads CASSEGLGVYTQYF. DNA for the CDR3: TGTGCCAGCAGCGAGGGACTGGGGGTTTATACGCAGTATTTT.

This clone has just one count. J is TRBJ2-1 and V is TRBV6-1, with 7 bases lining up with TRBD2. In germline, CDR1 is MNHNS, CDR2 SASEGT. CDR3 length equals 15 residues. V gave up 2 bases and J gave up 4 bases; unmatched junction bases: 5. The CDR3 here is CASSERASGYNEQFF. CDR3 nucleotides: TGTGCCAGCAGTGAAAGGGCTAGCGGATACAATGAGCAGTTCTTC.

V is TRBV6-2 or TRBV6-3 and J is TRBJ2-7; no clear D gene. This CDR3 contains 14 residues. The germline V gene has CDR1 MNHEY and CDR2 SVGEGT. Trimming pared 4 bases from V and 1 base from J, leaving 11 bases between. CDR3 sequence reads: CASSSNFPSYEQYF. For the CDR3, the DNA is TGTGCCAGCAGTTCCAACTTCCCGTCCTACGAGCAGTACTTC.